The clone carrying this TCR beta chain was counted at least ten times. The data derive from a study of T cells in Graves' hyperthyroidism and ophthalmopathy. TCR beta CDR3 regions were amplified from RNA transcripts. RT-PCR in the first round (using the HTBI primer set) targeted the TCR CDR3. One entry per CDR3 protein results from TCRdb running MiXCR on the multiplex PCR reads. The sample has hundreds of thousands of distinct CDR3 sequences; approximately 15% are singletons. Investigators excluded patients with uncontrolled infection, other autoimmune disease, pregnancy or lactation. After removal of 1 base from V and 7 bases from J, the junction contained 11 bases not matched to a gene. CDR3 length: 17 residues. Germline V CDR1 and CDR2: MNHEY, SMNVEV (reference sequence).

The sample comprised blood. This clonotype originated in a woman aged 30 to 39 with Graves' hyperthyroidism that later progressed to Graves' ophthalmopathy. The chain joins TRBV27 to TRBJ2-2; TRBD1 aligns across 8 bases. CDR3 region: CASSLYPRTGTFGELFF. The CDR3 region has the DNA TGTGCCAGCAGTTTATATCCCCGGACAGGGACGTTCGGGGAGCTGTTTTTT.